This T cell receptor beta chain is from a study of blood T cell repertoires in COVID-19. TCRdb's table, derived via immunoSEQ multiplex PCR, lists solely in-frame clones and lacks some. The top ten clones hold approximately 13% of a sample with more than 150,000 clones, under 85% of them seen once. This receptor was obtained from a man in his 70s who had recovered from COVID-19. The sequencing sample was made of peripheral blood.

CDR3 nucleotide sequence: TGTGCCAGCAGTCCTCTTCGGGATAGCGGCTACACCTTC. Amino acids: CASSPLRDSGYTF. V usage is TRBV12-3 or TRBV12-4 and J usage is TRBJ1-2; D gene unclear. V lost 5 bases to trimming and J lost 8 bases, with 15 bases between them. This CDR3 comprises 13 residues.